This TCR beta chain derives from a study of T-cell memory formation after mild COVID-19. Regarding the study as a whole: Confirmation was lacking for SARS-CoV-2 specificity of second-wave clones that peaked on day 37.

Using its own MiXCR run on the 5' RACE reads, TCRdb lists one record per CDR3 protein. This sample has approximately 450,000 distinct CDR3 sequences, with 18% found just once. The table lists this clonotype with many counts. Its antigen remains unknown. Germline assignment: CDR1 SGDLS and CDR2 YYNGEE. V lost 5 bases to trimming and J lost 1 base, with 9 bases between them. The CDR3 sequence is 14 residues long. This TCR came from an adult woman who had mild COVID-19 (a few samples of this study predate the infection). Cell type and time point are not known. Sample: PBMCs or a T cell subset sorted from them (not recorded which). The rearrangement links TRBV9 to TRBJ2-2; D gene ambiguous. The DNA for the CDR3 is TGTGCCAGCAGTGTGGGTGTGAACACCGGGGAGCTGTTTTTT. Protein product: CASSVGVNTGELFF.